Given below is one TCR beta chain in context. This sample stems from a study of blood T cell repertoires in COVID-19. Libraries were prepared by immunoSEQ multiplex PCR; TCRdb keeps only in-frame clonotypes and omits some of them. The sample has roughly 180,000 clones; 81% are singletons. Source material: PBMCs or T cells enriched from blood (not recorded which). The receptor was derived from a woman aged 40 to 50 with acute COVID-19.

Here the CDR3 DNA reads TGTGCCAGCAGCGGGGCTTGGGGGGAGCAGTTCTTC. Translation: CASSGAWGEQFF. The chain is built from TRBV19 and TRBJ2-1, with 7 nucleotides matching TRBD2. The CDR3 runs 12 residues. Germline V gives CDR1 LNHDA, CDR2 SQIVND (reference sequence). V shed 9 bases, J shed 10 bases, and the junction held 9 bases outside the gene matches.